The table lists the clone carrying this T cell receptor (beta chain) with many counts. Amplification of TCR beta CDR3 regions used RNA as the template. Initially, a first-round RT-PCR of the TCR CDR3 employed the HTBI primer set. TCRdb reprocessed the multiplex PCR reads via MiXCR and lists one record per CDR3 protein. The data contain hundreds of thousands of distinct CDR3 sequences, approximately 14% of them singletons. The record originates from a study of T cells in Graves' hyperthyroidism and ophthalmopathy. This CDR3 has 17 amino acids. Germline CDR1 reads SGHAT; CDR2 reads FQDESV (reference sequence). Trimming took 5 bases from V and 7 from J; bases not matched to a gene: 9. A patient was excluded if there was uncontrolled infection, other autoimmune disease, pregnancy or lactation. The diagnostic basis comprised clinical symptoms, serum thyroxine and TRAb, thyroid ultrasound and orbital computed tomography.

The TCR sequence derives from a woman between 40 and 50 years old with Graves' ophthalmopathy. The sample comprised blood. The rearrangement links TRBV11-1 to TRBJ2-2; the match to TRBD2 covers 14 bases. The CDR3, as DNA: TGTGCCAGCAGCGAGCTGACTAGCGGGAGGGCCGACGGGGAGCTGTTTTTT. It translates to CASSELTSGRADGELFF.